The entry below gives a single T cell receptor (beta chain) sequence along with its context. Its target is not known. Trimming took 2 bases from V and 4 from J, leaving 15 bases between them. Germline assignment: CDR1 SGHNT and CDR2 YYREEE (reference sequence). This CDR3 spans 15 amino acids. Assay used: immunoSEQ multiplex PCR; TCRdb lists only in-frame clones, some missing. The profile shows about 100,000 clones, 65% to 90% of them singletons. This record belongs to a study of T cell responses to AZD1222 COVID-19 vaccine. Background on the study: Timing groups of about 4 and about 12 weeks for second doses were pooled. Study-wide results and caveats: Spike as a whole was targeted by vaccine-associated CD4 TCRs, dominant at 160-218 and 743-854. Scientists sampled the repertoires only once the peak T cell response had passed. Females outnumbered males among donors, who were mostly white British; clonal diversity was possibly underestimated.

The sequence was obtained from an adult in good health. This specimen was peripheral blood, taken on day 0 of AZD1222 vaccination. This rearrangement joins TRBV5-4 to TRBJ1-1, with D possibly TRBD1 on 5 matching bases. The CDR3 loop is CASSFQFGGTTEAFF. DNA of the CDR3: TGTGCCAGCAGCTTCCAATTTGGGGGTACCACTGAAGCTTTCTTT.